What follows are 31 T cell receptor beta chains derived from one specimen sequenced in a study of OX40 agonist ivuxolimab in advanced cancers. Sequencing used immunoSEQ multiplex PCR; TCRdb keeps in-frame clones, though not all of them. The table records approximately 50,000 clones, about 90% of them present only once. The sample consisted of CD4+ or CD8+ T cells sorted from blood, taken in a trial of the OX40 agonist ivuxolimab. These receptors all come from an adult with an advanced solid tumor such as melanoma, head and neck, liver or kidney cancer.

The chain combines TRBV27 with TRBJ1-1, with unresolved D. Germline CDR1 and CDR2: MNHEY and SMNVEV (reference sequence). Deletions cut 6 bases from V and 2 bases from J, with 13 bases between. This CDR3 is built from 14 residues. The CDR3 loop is CASRTDLINTEAFF. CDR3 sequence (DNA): TGTGCCAGCAGAACGGACCTGATTAACACTGAAGCTTTCTTT.

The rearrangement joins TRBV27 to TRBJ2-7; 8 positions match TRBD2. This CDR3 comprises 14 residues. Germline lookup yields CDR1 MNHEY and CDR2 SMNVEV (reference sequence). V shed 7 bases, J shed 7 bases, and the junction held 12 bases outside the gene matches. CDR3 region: CASTSGTRSGEQYF. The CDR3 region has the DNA TGTGCCAGCACTTCCGGGACTAGATCGGGGGAGCAGTACTTC.

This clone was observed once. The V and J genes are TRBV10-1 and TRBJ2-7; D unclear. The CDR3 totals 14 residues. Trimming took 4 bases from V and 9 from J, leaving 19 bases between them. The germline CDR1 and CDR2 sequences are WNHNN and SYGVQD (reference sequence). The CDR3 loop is CASSASTDALGQYF. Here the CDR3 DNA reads TGCGCCAGCAGTGCCTCCACCGACGCGCTTGGGCAGTACTTC.

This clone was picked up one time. The CDR3, as DNA: TGTGCCAGCAGACCCGGTGGGCAGAGTGAAAAACTGTTTTTT. Translation gives CASRPGGQSEKLFF. The chain recombines TRBV6-5 with TRBJ1-4; D not certain. The germline V gene encodes CDR1 MNHEY and CDR2 SVGAGI. Trimming shortened V by 6 bases and J by 7 bases, and 15 bases separated the two germline ends. The CDR3 totals 14 residues.

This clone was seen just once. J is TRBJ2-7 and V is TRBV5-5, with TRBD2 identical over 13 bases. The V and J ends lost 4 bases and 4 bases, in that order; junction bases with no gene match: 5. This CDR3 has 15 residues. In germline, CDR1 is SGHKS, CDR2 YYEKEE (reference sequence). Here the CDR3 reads CASSVLAGGLYEQYF. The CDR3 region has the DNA TGTGCCAGCAGCGTACTAGCGGGAGGGCTGTACGAGCAGTACTTC.

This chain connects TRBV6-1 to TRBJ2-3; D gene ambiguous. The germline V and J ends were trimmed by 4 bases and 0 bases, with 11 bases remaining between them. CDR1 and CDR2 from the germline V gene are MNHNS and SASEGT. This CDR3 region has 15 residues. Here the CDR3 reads CASSAFKGSTDTQYF. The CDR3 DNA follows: TGTGCCAGCAGTGCCTTCAAGGGCAGCACAGATACGCAGTATTTT.

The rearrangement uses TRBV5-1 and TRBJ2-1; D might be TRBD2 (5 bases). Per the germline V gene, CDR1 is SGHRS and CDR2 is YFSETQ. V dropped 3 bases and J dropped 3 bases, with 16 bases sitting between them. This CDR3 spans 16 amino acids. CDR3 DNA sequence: TGCGCCAGCAGCTCCCGGGCCGGGGTCGACTACAATGAGCAGTTCTTC. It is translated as CASSSRAGVDYNEQFF.

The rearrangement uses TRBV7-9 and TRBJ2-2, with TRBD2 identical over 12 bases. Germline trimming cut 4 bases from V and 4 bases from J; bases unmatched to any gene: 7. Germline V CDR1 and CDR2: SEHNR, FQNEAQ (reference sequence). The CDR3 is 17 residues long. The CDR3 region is CASSSTSGSGSTGELFF. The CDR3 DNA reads TGTGCCAGCAGCTCGACTAGCGGGAGCGGGAGCACCGGGGAGCTGTTTTTT.

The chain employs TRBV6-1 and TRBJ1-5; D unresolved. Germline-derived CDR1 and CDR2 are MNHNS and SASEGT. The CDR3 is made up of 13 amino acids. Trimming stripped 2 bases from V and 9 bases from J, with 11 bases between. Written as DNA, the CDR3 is TGTGCCAGCAGTGAACACAAGGAACGGCCCCAGCATTTT. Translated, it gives CASSEHKERPQHF.

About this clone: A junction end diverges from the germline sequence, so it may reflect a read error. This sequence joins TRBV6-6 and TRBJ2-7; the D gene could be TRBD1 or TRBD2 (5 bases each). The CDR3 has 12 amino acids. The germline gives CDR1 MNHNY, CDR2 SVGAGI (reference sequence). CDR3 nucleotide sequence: TGTGCCAGCAGCCCTACTCTAGGGGAGCCGTACTTC. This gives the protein CASSPTLGEPYF.

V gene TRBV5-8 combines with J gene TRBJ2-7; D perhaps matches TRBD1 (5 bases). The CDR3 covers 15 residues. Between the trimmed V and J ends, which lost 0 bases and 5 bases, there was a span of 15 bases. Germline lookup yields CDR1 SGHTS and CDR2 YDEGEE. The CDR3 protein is CASSLGGQEEDEQYF. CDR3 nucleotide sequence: TGTGCCAGCAGCTTGGGGGGCCAGGAAGAGGACGAGCAGTACTTC.

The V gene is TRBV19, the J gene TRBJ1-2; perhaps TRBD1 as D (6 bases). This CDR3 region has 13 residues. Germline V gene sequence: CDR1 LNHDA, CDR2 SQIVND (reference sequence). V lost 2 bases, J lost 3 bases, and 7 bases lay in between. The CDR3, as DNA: TGTGCCAGTAGTATAACAGGGTACTATGGCTACACCTTC. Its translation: CASSITGYYGYTF.

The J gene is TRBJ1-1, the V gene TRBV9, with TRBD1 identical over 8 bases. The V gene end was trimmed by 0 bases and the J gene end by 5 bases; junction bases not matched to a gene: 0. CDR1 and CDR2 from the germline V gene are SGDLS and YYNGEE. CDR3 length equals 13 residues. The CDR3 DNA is TGTGCCAGCAGCGTAGGGACAGGGACTGAAGCTTTCTTT. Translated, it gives CASSVGTGTEAFF.

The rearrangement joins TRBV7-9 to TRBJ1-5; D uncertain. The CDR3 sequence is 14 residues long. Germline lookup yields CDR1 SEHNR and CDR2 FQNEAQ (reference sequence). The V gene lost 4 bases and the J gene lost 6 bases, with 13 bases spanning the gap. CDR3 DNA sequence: TGTGCCAGCAGCTCTGACGAGGGCTTTCAGCCCCAGCATTTT. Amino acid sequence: CASSSDEGFQPQHF.

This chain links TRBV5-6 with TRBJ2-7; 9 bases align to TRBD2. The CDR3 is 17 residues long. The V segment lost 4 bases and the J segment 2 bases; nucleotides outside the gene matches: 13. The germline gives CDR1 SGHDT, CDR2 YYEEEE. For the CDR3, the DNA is TGTGCCAGCAGCCCCCTGGTTGGTCGCGGGAGGGCCTACGAGCAGTACTTC. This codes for CASSPLVGRGRAYEQYF.

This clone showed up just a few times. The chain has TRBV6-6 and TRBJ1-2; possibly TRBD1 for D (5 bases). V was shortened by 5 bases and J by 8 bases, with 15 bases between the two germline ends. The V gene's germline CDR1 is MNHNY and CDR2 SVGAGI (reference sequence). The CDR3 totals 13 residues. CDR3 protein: CASSDPGRKGYTF. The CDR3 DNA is TGTGCCAGCAGTGACCCAGGGAGGAAGGGCTACACCTTC.

The CDR3 loop reads CASSLAQARSGANVLTF. In DNA form, the CDR3 reads TGTGCCAGCAGCTTAGCACAGGCGCGCTCTGGGGCCAACGTCCTGACTTTC. The chain has TRBV7-9 and TRBJ2-6; D perhaps matches TRBD1 (5 bases). The CDR3 sequence is 17 residues long. Germline CDR1 reads SEHNR; CDR2 reads FQNEAQ (reference sequence). Trimming left V 0 bases short and J 0 bases short, with 9 bases between. The whole variable domain, filled in from reference TRBV7-9 and TRBJ2-6, reads DTGVSQNPRHKITKRGQNVTFRCDPISEHNRLYWYRQTLGQGPEFLTYFQNEAQLEKSRLLSDRFSAERPKGSFSTLEIQRTEQGDSAMYLCASSLAQARSGANVLTFGAGSRLTVL.

CDR3 sequence reads: CASSLFGGRDPEQFF. CDR3 in DNA: TGCGCCAGCAGCTTGTTTGGCGGGAGGGACCCTGAGCAGTTCTTC. The chain employs TRBV5-1 and TRBJ2-1; TRBD2 matches at 9 bases. Germline CDR1 SGHRS, CDR2 YFSETQ. CDR3 length equals 15 residues. Trimming took 1 base from V and 9 from J; bases not matched to a gene: 8.

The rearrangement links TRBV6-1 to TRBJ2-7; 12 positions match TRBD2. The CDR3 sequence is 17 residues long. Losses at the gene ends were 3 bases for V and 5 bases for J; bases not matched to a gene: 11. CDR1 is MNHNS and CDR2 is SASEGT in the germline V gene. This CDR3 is CASSDPRLAGGSDEQYF. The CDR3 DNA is TGTGCCAGCAGTGATCCGCGTCTAGCGGGAGGGTCAGACGAGCAGTACTTC.

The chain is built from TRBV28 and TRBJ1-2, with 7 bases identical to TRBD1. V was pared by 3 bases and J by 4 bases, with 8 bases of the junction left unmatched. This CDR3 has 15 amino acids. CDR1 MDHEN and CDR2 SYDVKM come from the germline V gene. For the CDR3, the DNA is TGTGCCAGCAGTTTGGGGACAGATGGGATCTATGGCTACACCTTC. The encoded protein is CASSLGTDGIYGYTF.

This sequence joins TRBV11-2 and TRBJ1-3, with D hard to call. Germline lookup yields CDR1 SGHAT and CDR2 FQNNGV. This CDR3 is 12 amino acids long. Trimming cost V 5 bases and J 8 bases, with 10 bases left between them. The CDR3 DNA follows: TGTGCCAGCAGCCAGGTTACCCACACCATATATTTT. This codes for CASSQVTHTIYF. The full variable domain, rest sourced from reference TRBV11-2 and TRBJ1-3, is EAGVAQSPRYKIIEKRQSVAFWCNPISGHATLYWYQQILGQGPKLLIQFQNNGVVDDSQLPKDRFSAERLKGVDSTLKIQPAKLEDSAVYLCASSQVTHTIYFGEGSWLTVV.

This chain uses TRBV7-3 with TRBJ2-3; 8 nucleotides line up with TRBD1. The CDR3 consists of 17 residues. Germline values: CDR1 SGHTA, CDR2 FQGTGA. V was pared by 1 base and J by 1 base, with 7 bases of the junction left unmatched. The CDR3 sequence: CASSLMSRGQGTDTQYF. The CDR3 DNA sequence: TGTGCCAGCAGCTTAATGTCCCGGGGACAGGGCACAGATACGCAGTATTTT. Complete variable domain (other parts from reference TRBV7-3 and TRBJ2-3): GAGVSQTPSNKVTEKGKYVELRCDPISGHTALYWYRQSLGQGPEFLIYFQGTGAADDSGLPNDRFFAVRPEGSVSTLKIQRTERGDSAVYLCASSLMSRGQGTDTQYFGPGTRLTVL.

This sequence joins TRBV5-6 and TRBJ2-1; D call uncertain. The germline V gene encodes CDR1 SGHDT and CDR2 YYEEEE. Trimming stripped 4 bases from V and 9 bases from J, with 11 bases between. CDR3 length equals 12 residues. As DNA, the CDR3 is TGTGCCAGCAGCCTACTGCTCCCTGAGCAGTTCTTC. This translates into CASSLLLPEQFF.

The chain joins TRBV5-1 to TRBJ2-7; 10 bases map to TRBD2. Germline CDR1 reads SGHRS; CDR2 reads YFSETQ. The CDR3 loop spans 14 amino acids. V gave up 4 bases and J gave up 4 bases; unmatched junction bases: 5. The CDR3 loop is CASSVGTSVYEQYF. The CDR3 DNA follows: TGCGCCAGCAGCGTAGGGACTAGCGTGTACGAGCAGTACTTC.

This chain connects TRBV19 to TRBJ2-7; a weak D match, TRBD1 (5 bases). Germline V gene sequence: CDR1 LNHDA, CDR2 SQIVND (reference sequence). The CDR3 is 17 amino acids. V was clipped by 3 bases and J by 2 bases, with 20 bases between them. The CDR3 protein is CASSISAGRNYPYEQYF. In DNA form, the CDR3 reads TGTGCCAGTAGTATCTCCGCAGGGCGAAATTATCCCTACGAGCAGTACTTC.

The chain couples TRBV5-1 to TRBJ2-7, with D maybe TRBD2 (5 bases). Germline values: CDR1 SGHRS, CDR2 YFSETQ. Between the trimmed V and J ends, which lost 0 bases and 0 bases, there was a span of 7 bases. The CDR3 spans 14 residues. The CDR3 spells CASSLGGSSYEQYF. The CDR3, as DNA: TGCGCCAGCAGCTTGGGAGGGAGCTCCTACGAGCAGTACTTC. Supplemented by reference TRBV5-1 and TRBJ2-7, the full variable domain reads KAGVTQTPRYLIKTRGQQVTLSCSPISGHRSVSWYQQTPGQGLQFLFEYFSETQRNKGNFPGRFSGRQFSNSRSEMNVSTLELGDSALYLCASSLGGSSYEQYFGPGTRLTVT.

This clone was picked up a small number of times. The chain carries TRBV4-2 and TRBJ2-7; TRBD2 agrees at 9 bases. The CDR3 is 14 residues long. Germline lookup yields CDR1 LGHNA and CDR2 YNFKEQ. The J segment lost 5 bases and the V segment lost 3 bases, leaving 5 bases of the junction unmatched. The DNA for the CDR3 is TGTGCCAGCAGCCAGATAGCGGGAGAGGACGAGCAGTACTTC. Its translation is CASSQIAGEDEQYF.

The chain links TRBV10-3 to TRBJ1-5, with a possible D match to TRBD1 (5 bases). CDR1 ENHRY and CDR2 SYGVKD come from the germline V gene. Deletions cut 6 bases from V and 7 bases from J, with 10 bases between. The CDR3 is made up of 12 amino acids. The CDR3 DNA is TGTGCCATCAGCCGGGGGGGGCAGCCCCAGCATTTT. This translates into CAISRGGQPQHF.

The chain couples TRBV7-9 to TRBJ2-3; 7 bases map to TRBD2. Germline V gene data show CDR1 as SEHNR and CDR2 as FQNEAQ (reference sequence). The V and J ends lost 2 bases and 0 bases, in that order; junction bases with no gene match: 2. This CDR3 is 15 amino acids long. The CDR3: CASSLSGTSTDTQYF. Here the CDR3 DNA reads TGTGCCAGCAGCTTAAGCGGGACTAGCACAGATACGCAGTATTTT.

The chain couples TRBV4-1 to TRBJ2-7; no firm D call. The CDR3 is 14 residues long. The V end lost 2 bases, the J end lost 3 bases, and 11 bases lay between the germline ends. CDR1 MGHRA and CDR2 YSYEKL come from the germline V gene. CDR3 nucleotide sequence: TGCGCCAGCAGCCAACCCTGGGGATACTACGAGCAGTACTTC. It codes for CASSQPWGYYEQYF.

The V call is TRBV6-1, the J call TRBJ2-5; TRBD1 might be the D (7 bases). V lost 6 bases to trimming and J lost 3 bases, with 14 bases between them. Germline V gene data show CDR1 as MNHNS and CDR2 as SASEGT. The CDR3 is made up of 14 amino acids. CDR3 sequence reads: CASRPTGTEETQYF. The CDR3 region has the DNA TGTGCCAGCAGACCGACAGGGACTGAAGAGACCCAGTACTTC.